This is a list of T cell receptor beta chains from one sample in a study of shared T cell receptors in the human thymus. Profiling relied on immunoSEQ multiplex PCR, and the TCRdb table lists in-frame clones only, not all of them. The sample lists more than 550,000 clones; around 85% were seen once. These records were also assigned to another study, of human thymus T cells.

Sequencing was performed on thymocytes. The origin of the receptors is a girl under three years old with a congenital heart defect. Both conserved end residues are part of each CDR3. Each record gives: CDR3 length, D gene, V gene, J gene, clone size, CDR3 DNA, CDR3 protein. A D gene is named only where the DNA matches it firmly. The size field is filled for only some rows; it gives once, few, many or a size class.

18,NA,TRBV25-1,TRBJ1-2,NA,TGTGCCAGCAGTGAATCCGGACAGAGGACTGAGATTAACTATGGCTACACCTTC,CASSESGQRTEINYGYTF
16,NA,TRBV30,TRBJ1-2,NA,TGTGCCTGGAGGTCCCCTAACGGGAAGACTAACTATGGCTACACCTTC,CAWRSPNGKTNYGYTF
14,NA,TRBV6-6,TRBJ1-5,NA,TGTGCCAGCAATAAAGAGGGTAGCAATCAGCCCCAGCATTTT,CASNKEGSNQPQHF
18,NA,TRBV11-2,TRBJ2-3,NA,TGTGCCAGCAGCAATGGTCTAGGAGGGTGGCGTCGCACAGATACGCAGTATTTT,CASSNGLGGWRRTDTQYF
15,TRBD2,TRBV5-4,TRBJ2-1,NA,TGTGCCAGCAGCGCTAGCGGGGGGGCCGGCAATGAGCAGTTCTTC,CASSASGGAGNEQFF
18,TRBD2,TRBV4-1,TRBJ2-5,NA,TGCGCCAGCAGCCAAGATAAGGAGCGGGGGGGTTCCCAAGAGACCCAGTACTTC,CASSQDKERGGSQETQYF
14,NA,TRBV18,TRBJ1-1,NA,TGTGCCAGCTCACCACAGGGGCTGAACACTGAAGCTTTCTTT,CASSPQGLNTEAFF
12,NA,TRBV2,TRBJ1-1,NA,TGTGCCAGCAGTCCGAGGCGGACTGAAGCTTTCTTT,CASSPRRTEAFF
13,TRBD1,TRBV5-4,TRBJ1-2,NA,TGTGCCAGCAGCCGCGCAGGGGGCTATGGCTACACCTTC,CASSRAGGYGYTF
15,TRBD1,TRBV19,TRBJ1-3,NA,TGTGCCAGTACCCCTCCCGGACAGGGTGGAAACACCATATATTTT,CASTPPGQGGNTIYF
15,NA,TRBV6-5,TRBJ2-7,NA,TGTGCCAGCAGTTACTCCCCCGCCGCGAAGGTGGGCCTGTACTTC,CASSYSPAAKVGLYF
19,NA,TRBV21-1,TRBJ2-3,NA,TGTGCCAGCAGCAAACCTGGGACTAGCGGGGGGCGCTGTACAGATACGCAGTATTTT,CASSKPGTSGGRCTDTQYF
11,NA,TRBV6-1,TRBJ2-5,few,TGTGCAACCGGGTCCCTAAAGACCCAGTACTTC,CATGSLKTQYF
14,NA,TRBV6-5,TRBJ2-3,NA,TGTGCCAGCCGTAGACAGAGAAGCACAGATACGCAGTATTTT,CASRRQRSTDTQYF
18,NA,TRBV4-2,TRBJ1-2,NA,TGTGCCAGCAGCCTCAAGATCTCCAGCGGCAGGGGTGCGGAGGGCTACACCTTC,CASSLKISSGRGAEGYTF
15,NA,TRBV4-1,TRBJ1-2,NA,TGCGCCAGCAGCCAAGAAACGGCGTCAGGACACGGCTACACCTTC,CASSQETASGHGYTF
14,NA,TRBV29-1,TRBJ2-7,NA,TGCAGCGTTGAATTCTCGGCAGGGCACTACGAGCAGTACTTC,CSVEFSAGHYEQYF
17,TRBD2,TRBV10-3,TRBJ2-2,NA,TGTGCCATCAGTGAGTCCCCCCCGGGGGGAAGAACCGGGGAGCTGTTTTTT,CAISESPPGGRTGELFF
13,TRBD1,TRBV2,TRBJ2-1,NA,TGTGCCAGCGGGACAGGGAGATACAATGAGCAGTTCTTC,CASGTGRYNEQFF
16,NA,TRBV7-2,TRBJ2-6,NA,TGTGCCAGCAGCTTAGTGGCGGGCCTCTGGGCCAACGTCCTGACTTTC,CASSLVAGLWANVLTF
21,TRBD1,TRBV27,TRBJ2-5,NA,TGTGCCAGCAGTTTGAAAGCCCCGGGACAGGGGGCAATGATTGGCCAAGAGACCCAGTACTTC,CASSLKAPGQGAMIGQETQYF
16,TRBD1,TRBV15,TRBJ1-1,NA,TGTGCCACCAGCAGAGAACGGGACAGGCGGGACACTGAAGCTTTCTTT,CATSRERDRRDTEAFF
13,TRBD2,TRBV5-1,TRBJ2-7,NA,TGCGCCAGCAGCAGCGGGGTGCCCTACGAGCAGTACTTC,CASSSGVPYEQYF
16,NA,TRBV18,TRBJ1-3,NA,TGTGCCAGCTCACCCGGACAGTACTTCTCTGGAAACACCATATATTTT,CASSPGQYFSGNTIYF
18,NA,TRBV25-1,TRBJ2-1,NA,TGTGCCAGCAGTGATACGGCGTGGGGAGCCGGGCCTTACAATGAGCAGTTCTTC,CASSDTAWGAGPYNEQFF